This T cell receptor (beta chain) originates from a study of cytomegalovirus exposure and HLA in healthy donors. Study findings and constraints: Information on immune exposure was restricted to one variable (CMV serostatus). Roughly even sequencing depth across donors was the assumption behind the presence/absence analyses.

The germline CDR1 and CDR2 sequences are MNHEY and SVGAGI. V dropped 10 bases and J dropped 5; count of bases not matched to a gene: 14. The CDR3 has 15 amino acids. This clone showed up just a few times. As yet, its antigen is unknown. The PCR used 60 Vbeta and 13 Jbeta primers. Sequencing was performed with immunoSEQ multiplex PCR; in TCRdb, only in-frame clones are kept and a portion is missing. The repertoire holds under 200,000 clones, around two thirds seen once, with 1.4% to 1.5% in the top ten. In nominal health when sampled, donors likely had unrecorded immune exposures nonetheless. The sample taken for sequencing was PBMCs. V gene TRBV6-5 combines with J gene TRBJ1-2, with 9 bases that match TRBD1. This receptor was identified in a man between 45 and 60 years old in good health and CMV-seronegative. CDR3 region: CATTSPDRGWYGYTF. The CDR3 coding sequence is TGTGCCACCACATCCCCGGACAGGGGTTGGTATGGCTACACCTTC.